This T cell receptor beta chain was sequenced for a study of regulatory T cells in long-lasting Graves disease. Time point specified: persistent/refractory GD, antithyroid drugs over 5 years with positive TRAb. The TCR library used RNA extracted from PBMCs. To make TCR beta libraries, researchers used iRepertoire HTBI primers and Arm-PCR of CDR3 regions. MiXCR was run by TCRdb on the multiplex PCR reads, yielding one entry per CDR3 protein. The data show some 420,000 distinct CDR3 sequences, roughly 22% seen once. The V and J ends lost 3 bases and 5 bases, in that order; junction bases with no gene match: 5. CDR3 length equals 15 residues. Germline V CDR1 and CDR2: SGHDN, FVKESK.

The chain joins TRBV14 to TRBJ2-2; 8 nucleotides agree with TRBD1. The material was peripheral blood mononuclear cells (PBMCs), obtained when the disease was refractory, from a patient treated with antithyroid drugs. This sequence originates from a female donor with Graves disease. Written as DNA, the CDR3 is TGTGCCAGCAGCCAGAGGACAGGGAGAACCGGGGAGCTGTTTTTT. It encodes CASSQRTGRTGELFF.